A single sample gave rise to the 29 T cell receptor beta chains below, sequenced in a study of T cell clones after liver transplantation. Sequencing was performed with immunoSEQ multiplex PCR; in TCRdb, only in-frame clones are kept and a portion is missing. The table lists about 76,000 clones, less than 85% of them singletons, with approximately 2.8% in the top ten. Sample: CD4+ T cells from blood, taken at the 22-month timepoint. The receptors derive from a human patient who received a liver transplant. Some T cells may trace back to the graft donor.

CDR3 protein: CASSSGGGDTQYF. CDR3 nucleotides: TGTGCCAGCAGTTCCGGAGGAGGGGATACGCAGTATTTT. The chain has TRBV6-6 and TRBJ2-3; tentative D call: TRBD2 (6 bases). The CDR3 consists of 13 residues. Between the trimmed V and J ends, which lost 4 bases and 6 bases, there was a span of 11 bases. The germline V gene has CDR1 MNHNY and CDR2 SVGAGI (reference sequence).

This rearrangement joins TRBV6-1 to TRBJ2-5; 9 nucleotides line up with TRBD1. The CDR3 sequence is 14 residues long. The germline V gene encodes CDR1 MNHNS and CDR2 SASEGT. The V and J ends lost 6 bases and 5 bases, in that order; junction bases with no gene match: 7. The CDR3 DNA follows: TGTGCCAGCAGCGAAACAGGGGGCGCCGAGACCCAGTACTTC. Translated, it gives CASSETGGAETQYF.

The gene calls are TRBV5-4 and TRBJ1-1; 7 nucleotides align to TRBD1. CDR3 length: 14 residues. CDR1 is SGHNT and CDR2 is YYREEE in the germline V gene (reference sequence). V gave up 5 bases and J gave up 2 bases; unmatched junction bases: 6. The CDR3 here is CASRRTGSNTEAFF. The DNA of the CDR3 is TGTGCCAGCAGACGGACAGGTTCTAACACTGAAGCTTTCTTT.

V and J are TRBV19 and TRBJ2-7, with 10 bases fitting TRBD1. This CDR3 is 14 amino acids long. Germline CDR1 is LNHDA and CDR2 is SQIVND (reference sequence). The V and J ends lost 7 bases and 3 bases, in that order; junction bases with no gene match: 6. CDR3 nucleotide sequence: TGTGCCAGTAACGCAAGGGACAGGGGCTACGAGCAGTACTTC. Translation gives CASNARDRGYEQYF.

The chain joins TRBV9 to TRBJ2-6; D call uncertain. Germline V gene lookup returns CDR1 SGDLS and CDR2 YYNGEE. V lost 7 bases to trimming and J lost 2 bases, with 13 bases between them. CDR3 size: 15 residues. The CDR3 DNA reads as TGTGCCAGCGCCAAAGGGCCCACTGGGGCCAACGTCCTGACTTTC. Its translation: CASAKGPTGANVLTF.

The chain uses TRBV7-6 and TRBJ1-4; D gene uncertain. Germline assignment: CDR1 SGHVS and CDR2 FNYEAQ. V lost 1 base and J 4 bases, leaving 7 bases between the germline ends. The CDR3 is made up of 14 amino acids. The CDR3 reads CASSLGGNNEKLFF. The CDR3, as DNA: TGTGCCAGCAGCTTAGGAGGGAATAATGAAAAACTGTTTTTT.

The chain combines TRBV29-1 with TRBJ1-3; D not certain. From germline, CDR1 is SQVTM and CDR2 ANQGSEA. V was cut by 0 bases and J by 3 bases, with 6 bases left in between. The length of the CDR3 is 13 residues. For the CDR3, the DNA is TGCAGCGTTGAAGAACCGAATGGAAACACCATATATTTT. It codes for CSVEEPNGNTIYF.

The V call is TRBV9, the J call TRBJ1-1; unclear D gene. Between the trimmed V and J ends, which lost 5 bases and 5 bases, there was a span of 13 bases. CDR1 is SGDLS, CDR2 YYNGEE, per germline. This CDR3 is 13 amino acids long. CDR3 amino acids: CASSFRPRTEAFF. The CDR3 nucleotides read TGTGCCAGCAGTTTTCGACCTCGGACTGAAGCTTTCTTT.

This clone appeared once. This chain connects TRBV7-6 to TRBJ1-2; D is perhaps TRBD1 (6 bases). This CDR3 comprises 14 residues. Germline V CDR1 and CDR2: SGHVS, FNYEAQ. Trimming cost V 5 bases and J 7 bases, with 17 bases left between them. The CDR3 region is CASSPPGGALGYTF. The CDR3 DNA reads as TGTGCCAGCAGCCCCCCCGGGGGGGCGCTTGGCTACACCTTC.

V is TRBV7-7 and J is TRBJ2-2; 11 bases line up with TRBD2. Germline CDR1 SSHAT, CDR2 FNYEAQ (reference sequence). There are 15 residues in the CDR3. V was pared by 5 bases and J by 7 bases, with 6 bases of the junction left unmatched. In DNA, the CDR3 is TGTGCCAGCAGCCAGCTAGCGGGGGGAGGCGGGGAGCTGTTTTTT. This translates into CASSQLAGGGGELFF.

This chain links TRBV5-1 with TRBJ2-7; TRBD1 matches at 8 bases. J gave up 0 bases and V 8 bases, and 4 bases lay outside the gene matches. Germline V gene lookup returns CDR1 SGHRS and CDR2 YFSETQ. The CDR3 is made up of 13 amino acids. The CDR3 loop reads CASKGQVSYEQYF. CDR3 DNA: TGCGCCAGTAAGGGACAGGTCTCCTACGAGCAGTACTTC.

In its sample, this clone was seen once. V is TRBV6-1 and J is TRBJ1-6; D uncertain. V lost 8 bases and J lost 0, with 5 bases in between. The CDR3 consists of 13 residues. The germline V gene encodes CDR1 MNHNS and CDR2 SASEGT. CDR3 loop: CASQSSYNSPLHF. In DNA, the CDR3 is TGTGCCAGCCAGAGCTCCTATAATTCACCCCTCCACTTT.

This chain joins TRBV10-2 and TRBJ2-6, with 10 bases that match TRBD1. V lost 1 base and J lost 0; bases outside the gene matches: 9. The CDR3 spans 20 residues. The V gene's germline CDR1 is WSHSY and CDR2 SAAADI. The CDR3 DNA reads TGCGCCAGCAGTGAGTTGACGGGGACAGGGGAACGCTCTGGGGCCAACGTCCTGACTTTC. Amino acid sequence: CASSELTGTGERSGANVLTF.

The rearrangement uses TRBV5-4 and TRBJ2-7; D remains unclear. The CDR3 is 13 amino acids. V lost 6 bases, J lost 5 bases, and 15 bases lay in between. From germline, CDR1 is SGHNT and CDR2 YYREEE (reference sequence). CDR3 protein: CASTGGLKNEQYF. CDR3 sequence (DNA): TGTGCCAGCACCGGTGGCCTTAAGAACGAGCAGTACTTC.

CDR3 sequence reads: CASSPRTSGGPGEQYF. CDR3 DNA sequence: TGTGCCAGCAGCCCCCGGACTAGCGGGGGGCCGGGTGAGCAGTACTTC. This rearrangement joins TRBV5-4 to TRBJ2-7; 14 bases align to TRBD2. The CDR3 sequence is 16 residues long. V was clipped by 4 bases and J by 7 bases; unmatched bases: 10. The germline gives CDR1 SGHNT, CDR2 YYREEE (reference sequence).

The genes are TRBV9 and TRBJ1-1, with a possible D match to TRBD1 (6 bases). V gave up 3 bases and J gave up 1 base, with 16 bases separating them. CDR3 length equals 16 residues. Per the germline V gene, CDR1 is SGDLS and CDR2 is YYNGEE. CDR3 in DNA: TGTGCCAGCAGCGCGAGGGGGGGAGCCCCGAACACTGAAGCTTTCTTT. As protein: CASSARGGAPNTEAFF.

V and J are TRBV7-9 and TRBJ2-5; D possibly corresponds to TRBD2 (6 bases). Germline CDR1 reads SEHNR; CDR2 reads FQNEAQ (reference sequence). Between the trimmed V and J ends, which lost 8 bases and 4 bases, there was a span of 20 bases. The CDR3 is made up of 15 amino acids. The CDR3 is CASAPRLGEGETQYF. The CDR3 nucleotides read TGTGCCAGCGCACCGAGACTAGGCGAGGGAGAGACCCAGTACTTC.

This clone was seen more than once but under ten times. The chain combines TRBV2 with TRBJ2-7, with 9 positions matching TRBD2. The CDR3 has 15 residues. Germline lookup yields CDR1 SNHLY and CDR2 FYNNEI. Trimming removed 6 bases from V and 7 bases from J; junction bases left unmatched: 13. The CDR3 is CASRGGGASLREQYF. The CDR3 DNA follows: TGTGCCAGCAGGGGCGGGGGGGCCTCCCTCAGGGAGCAGTACTTC.

The J gene is TRBJ2-3, the V gene TRBV7-9; D gene ambiguous. The length of the CDR3 is 16 residues. The germline V and J ends were trimmed by 5 bases and 0 bases, with 15 bases remaining between them. The germline CDR1 and CDR2 sequences are SEHNR and FQNEAQ (reference sequence). In nucleotides, the CDR3 is TGTGCCAGCAGCCCTGCTCGCGGATCTAGCACAGATACGCAGTATTTT. Residues: CASSPARGSSTDTQYF.

V is TRBV28 and J is TRBJ2-4, with 9 bases lining up with TRBD1. Germline V gene sequence: CDR1 MDHEN, CDR2 SYDVKM. The CDR3 is 13 amino acids. With V trimmed by 4 bases and J by 9 bases, 4 bases remained unmatched. CDR3 nucleotide sequence: TGTGCCAGCAGTTGGGACAGGGAGGGCATTCAGTACTTC. Its translation: CASSWDREGIQYF.

This clone showed up just once. This chain connects TRBV28 to TRBJ1-4; D perhaps matches TRBD1 (5 bases). Germline CDR1 MDHEN, CDR2 SYDVKM. This CDR3 has 15 amino acids. The V gene lost 5 bases and the J gene lost 0 bases, with 10 bases spanning the gap. CDR3 sequence: CASSQDTATNEKLFF. Here the CDR3 DNA reads TGTGCCAGCAGTCAGGACACCGCAACTAATGAAAAACTGTTTTTT.

The chain has TRBV5-1 and TRBJ2-3, with D maybe TRBD2 (6 bases). The V and J ends lost 5 bases and 4 bases respectively, with 14 bases between them. Germline lookup yields CDR1 SGHRS and CDR2 YFSETQ. The CDR3 consists of 14 residues. The CDR3 loop reads CASSSGPGADTQYF. CDR3 sequence (DNA): TGCGCCAGCAGTTCGGGTCCGGGGGCAGATACGCAGTATTTT. The variable domain in full, with the rest retrieved from reference TRBV5-1 and TRBJ2-3, is KAGVTQTPRYLIKTRGQQVTLSCSPISGHRSVSWYQQTPGQGLQFLFEYFSETQRNKGNFPGRFSGRQFSNSRSEMNVSTLELGDSALYLCASSSGPGADTQYFGPGTRLTVL.

The V and J genes are TRBV7-9 and TRBJ2-1, with 11 bases that match TRBD2. The CDR3 is 14 residues long. The V segment lost 8 bases and the J segment 4 bases; nucleotides outside the gene matches: 4. CDR1 SEHNR and CDR2 FQNEAQ come from the germline V gene (reference sequence). CDR3 DNA sequence: TGTGCCAGCCTGACTAGCGGGACTTACAATGAGCAGTTCTTC. It codes for CASLTSGTYNEQFF.

This clone has a single count. The genes are TRBV9 and TRBJ2-5; 7 positions match TRBD1. There are 14 residues in the CDR3. Per germline, CDR1 SGDLS and CDR2 YYNGEE. V trimming: 0 bases; J trimming: 2 bases; junction bases outside the gene matches: 1. CDR3 in DNA: TGTGCCAGCAGCGTAGGACAGGGACAAGAGACCCAGTACTTC. It encodes CASSVGQGQETQYF.

This clone has just one count. V usage is TRBV10-3 and J usage is TRBJ2-4; D call uncertain. V was clipped by 3 bases and J by 5 bases, with 11 bases between them. The CDR3 spans 14 residues. The germline V gene encodes CDR1 ENHRY and CDR2 SYGVKD. CDR3 bases: TGTGCCATCAGTGACTCACGTGGTGAAAACATTCAGTACTTC. Translated, it gives CAISDSRGENIQYF.

J is TRBJ2-1 and V is TRBV4-3; no clear D. The CDR3 runs to 12 residues. The germline gives CDR1 LGHNA, CDR2 YSLEER. With 0 bases removed from V and 5 bases from J, the gap between germline ends came to 2 bases. CDR3 DNA sequence: TGCGCCAGCAGCCAAGAACACAATGAGCAGTTCTTC. Its translation is CASSQEHNEQFF.

The V and J genes are TRBV7-6 and TRBJ2-1; 15 nucleotides align to TRBD2. V shed 0 bases and J 5 bases; nucleotides not matched to a gene: 2. CDR1 and CDR2 from the germline V gene are SGHVS and FNYEAQ. This CDR3 has 17 residues. The CDR3 DNA follows: TGTGCCAGCAGCTTAGCGGGGACTAGCGGGGGGAACAATGAGCAGTTCTTC. Translation: CASSLAGTSGGNNEQFF. Complete variable domain (other parts from reference TRBV7-6 and TRBJ2-1): GAGVSQSPRYKVTKRGQDVALRCDPISGHVSLYWYRQALGQGPEFLTYFNYEAQQDKSGLPNDRFSAERPEGSISTLTIQRTEQRDSAMYRCASSLAGTSGGNNEQFFGPGTRLTVL.

The genes are TRBV7-2 and TRBJ2-7; D might be TRBD1 (6 bases). The V end lost 5 bases, the J end lost 5 bases, and 16 bases lay between the germline ends. This CDR3 spans 14 amino acids. Per the germline V gene, CDR1 is SGHTA and CDR2 is FQGNSA. CDR3 nucleotide sequence: TGTGCCAGCAGCCTGCAGGGGTTAGGGGACGAGCAGTACTTC. Translating it yields CASSLQGLGDEQYF.

The sample holds one count of this clone. J is TRBJ1-2 and V is TRBV29-1; tentatively, D is TRBD1 (5 bases). Trimming removed 4 bases from V and 10 bases from J, with 16 bases in between. Germline V CDR1 and CDR2: SQVTM, ANQGSEA. This CDR3 region has 12 residues. For the CDR3, the DNA is TGCAGCGTTGGGGAAGGGGCCACTAACTACACCTTC. This translates into CSVGEGATNYTF.